This T cell receptor beta chain was identified during a study of identical twins. Study results and caveats: Instead of following the same donors, the conclusions were based on cross-sectional statistical analysis. Invariant MAIT and iNKT cells are populations that could partly confound zero-insertion analyses.

Worth noting for this clonotype: Antigen: not known.

The V gene's germline CDR1 is SEHNR and CDR2 FQNEAQ (reference sequence). Trimming at V came to 8 bases and at J to 4 bases, leaving 7 bases not matched to a gene. The CDR3 sequence is 15 residues long. Each CDR3 protein is one row after TCRdb ran MiXCR on the 5' RACE reads. The sample shows approximately 500,000 distinct CDR3 sequences, approximately 24% of them seen only once. The sample was also reused in another study, on T cells expressing NK-cell markers. That source reports: Obtained from sorted CD3+CD56+NKG2C+, CD3+CD56+NKG2C- and CD3+CD56-NKG2C+ T cells were the TCR beta repertoires. Seven of eight sequenced donors tested HCMV-seropositive; one tested seronegative.

Material: CD4+ T cells sorted from blood. The V gene is TRBV7-9, the J gene TRBJ2-3; 12 bases align to TRBD1. This TCR was recovered from a woman aged 18-35 years in good health. CDR3 loop: CASQTGTGGPDTQYF. Written as DNA, the CDR3 is TGTGCCAGCCAAACCGGGACAGGGGGCCCAGATACGCAGTATTTT. Variable domain in full (rest from reference TRBV7-9 and TRBJ2-3): DTGVSQNPRHKITKRGQNVTFRCDPISEHNRLYWYRQTLGQGPEFLTYFQNEAQLEKSRLLSDRFSAERPKGSFSTLEIQRTEQGDSAMYLCASQTGTGGPDTQYFGPGTRLTVL.